The 25 T cell receptor beta chains below come from one sample, sequenced in a study of chemoradiotherapy in HPV16-positive cancers. Method: immunoSEQ multiplex PCR; TCRdb's copy keeps in-frame clones and lacks some. The sample comprises about 21,000 clones, more than 75% of which are singletons, and 3.5% to 6% rests with the top ten. Here the sequenced sample was blood, taken from a patient who underwent chemoradiotherapy. The receptors were sampled from a human donor with HPV-associated anogenital cancer.

This chain uses TRBV5-4 with TRBJ2-1; D may correspond to TRBD1 or TRBD2 (5 bases each). V was trimmed by 0 bases and J by 5 bases, leaving 12 bases between them. The CDR3 runs to 15 residues. Per germline, CDR1 SGHNT and CDR2 YYREEE (reference sequence). The CDR3 DNA reads TGTGCCAGCAGCTTGGAACAGACGGGACACAATGAGCAGTTCTTC. This sequence encodes CASSLEQTGHNEQFF. The full variable domain, with the rest looked up from reference TRBV5-4 and TRBJ2-1, is ETGVTQSPTHLIKTRGQQVTLRCSSQSGHNTVSWYQQALGQGPQFIFQYYREEENGRGNFPPRFSGLQFPNYSSELNVNALELDDSALYLCASSLEQTGHNEQFFGPGTRLTVL.

This clone came up once. This chain connects TRBV5-1 to TRBJ2-7; no reliable D call. V was trimmed by 3 bases and J by 7 bases, leaving 8 bases between them. The CDR3 loop spans 11 amino acids. The germline V gene has CDR1 SGHRS and CDR2 YFSETQ. The CDR3 DNA reads TGCGCCAGCAGCTCCCCCGGGGAGCAGTACTTC. Its translation: CASSSPGEQYF.

The chain is built from TRBV11-3 and TRBJ2-2; D might be TRBD2 (5 bases). The CDR3 sequence is 16 residues long. Trimming cost V 5 bases and J 3 bases, with 16 bases left between them. Per the germline V gene, CDR1 is SGHNT and CDR2 is YENEEA. The CDR3 region is CASSPRAADYTGELFF. As DNA, the CDR3 is TGTGCCAGCAGCCCCAGAGCGGCCGATTACACCGGGGAGCTGTTTTTT.

A single count supports this clone. The chain has TRBV5-6 and TRBJ1-1; possible D gene TRBD1, 5 bases. The CDR3 loop spans 14 amino acids. Trimming took off 0 bases at V and 4 bases at J, with 10 bases between the two ends. Germline CDR1 SGHDT, CDR2 YYEEEE. The chain's CDR3 is CASSLGGRATEAFF. The CDR3 DNA follows: TGTGCCAGCAGCTTGGGGGGCAGGGCCACTGAAGCTTTCTTT.

The chain combines TRBV5-4 with TRBJ2-3; 7 bases match TRBD2. J gave up 2 bases and V 0 bases, and 12 bases lay outside the gene matches. The CDR3 runs to 18 residues. The germline V gene encodes CDR1 SGHNT and CDR2 YYREEE (reference sequence). In DNA, the CDR3 is TGTGCCAGCAGCTTGGCCATCAAGGGGCTAGCGGTCACAGATACGCAGTATTTT. It yields the protein CASSLAIKGLAVTDTQYF.

This chain uses TRBV5-1 with TRBJ2-3, with 7 bases lining up with TRBD2. The trim removed 4 bases at V and 5 bases at J, leaving 10 bases unmatched. CDR1 is SGHRS, CDR2 YFSETQ, per germline. The CDR3 is 15 amino acids. CDR3 sequence reads: CASSPLGGSGDTQYF. In DNA form, the CDR3 reads TGCGCCAGCAGCCCTTTGGGGGGGAGTGGAGATACGCAGTATTTT.

The chain joins TRBV5-4 to TRBJ2-1; D uncertain. The CDR3 has 16 residues. V lost 2 bases and J lost 7, with 19 bases in between. Germline values: CDR1 SGHNT, CDR2 YYREEE (reference sequence). CDR3 sequence: CASSLKTHLNPNEQFF. In DNA form, the CDR3 reads TGTGCCAGCAGCTTAAAGACCCACTTGAACCCAAATGAGCAGTTCTTC.

V is TRBV7-9 and J is TRBJ2-1; perhaps TRBD1 as D (6 bases). The CDR3 is 16 residues long. The germline gives CDR1 SEHNR, CDR2 FQNEAQ (reference sequence). Trimming took off 5 bases at V and 0 bases at J, with 14 bases between the two ends. CDR3 in amino acids: CASSGRQASSYNEQFF. DNA of the CDR3: TGTGCCAGCAGCGGGAGACAGGCTAGCTCCTACAATGAGCAGTTCTTC. The full variable domain, in which reference TRBV7-9 and TRBJ2-1 provide the parts outside the CDR3, is DTGVSQNPRHKITKRGQNVTFRCDPISEHNRLYWYRQTLGQGPEFLTYFQNEAQLEKSRLLSDRFSAERPKGSFSTLEIQRTEQGDSAMYLCASSGRQASSYNEQFFGPGTRLTVL.

Written as DNA, the CDR3 is TGTGCCAGCAGTCTCCGGGACACCAACTACGAGCAGTACTTC. Amino acid sequence: CASSLRDTNYEQYF. This chain joins TRBV27 and TRBJ2-7, with TRBD1 as a possible D gene (6 bases). The V gene lost 5 bases and the J gene lost 3 bases, with 14 bases spanning the gap. Germline V gene sequence: CDR1 MNHEY, CDR2 SMNVEV (reference sequence). The CDR3 has 14 amino acids.

V gene TRBV18 combines with J gene TRBJ2-7; 9 positions agree with TRBD1. V lost 5 bases and J lost 5; bases outside the gene matches: 4. CDR3 length: 13 residues. CDR1 is KGHSH and CDR2 is LQKENI in the germline V gene. The CDR3 reads CASSRDREDEQYF. For the CDR3, the DNA is TGTGCCAGCTCAAGGGACAGGGAGGACGAGCAGTACTTC.

This clone was observed a few times. The V and J genes are TRBV13 and TRBJ1-1; 9 positions agree with TRBD1. Trimming removed 3 bases from V and 6 bases from J; junction bases left unmatched: 8. The CDR3 length is 15 residues. Germline CDR1 is PRHDT and CDR2 is FYEKMQ (reference sequence). Here the CDR3 reads CASSFPTGGLSEAFF. The DNA for the CDR3 is TGTGCCAGCAGCTTTCCCACAGGGGGCTTATCTGAAGCTTTCTTT.

This clone was seen a handful of times. This chain connects TRBV2 to TRBJ2-3, with D tentatively TRBD2 (6 bases). The CDR3 covers 15 residues. Germline V gene sequence: CDR1 SNHLY, CDR2 FYNNEI. The ends were cut back, 2 bases at V and 3 bases at J, with 12 bases in the middle. The CDR3 loop is CASSERGTLTDTQYF. In DNA form, the CDR3 reads TGTGCCAGCAGTGAACGTGGGACTTTAACAGATACGCAGTATTTT.

In its sample, this clone was seen once. The chain uses TRBV7-2 and TRBJ2-5; 11 positions match TRBD1. Germline CDR1 reads SGHTA; CDR2 reads FQGNSA. This CDR3 contains 15 residues. The J segment lost 7 bases and the V segment lost 4 bases, leaving 8 bases of the junction unmatched. The CDR3 sequence: CASSSGTGGTRTQYF. As DNA, the CDR3 is TGTGCCAGCAGCTCGGGGACAGGGGGGACCCGGACCCAGTACTTC.

The V and J genes are TRBV7-6 and TRBJ2-7; 13 bases fit TRBD2. The junction had 2 bases not matched to a gene; V was cut back by 3 bases and J by 6 bases. This CDR3 is 14 amino acids long. Germline CDR1 reads SGHVS; CDR2 reads FNYEAQ. CDR3 bases: TGTGCCAGCAGCTTGACTAGCGGGAGGTCCGAGCAGTACTTC. Its translation: CASSLTSGRSEQYF.

The chain is built from TRBV5-4 and TRBJ2-7; 9 bases agree with TRBD1. The CDR3 spans 15 residues. J was trimmed by 7 bases and V by 4 bases; bases with no gene match: 12. Germline V gives CDR1 SGHNT, CDR2 YYREEE (reference sequence). CDR3 DNA: TGTGCCAGCAGCACAGAGACAGGGGGGGCGGGGGAGCAGTACTTC. Translation gives CASSTETGGAGEQYF. The variable domain in full, with the rest retrieved from reference TRBV5-4 and TRBJ2-7, is ETGVTQSPTHLIKTRGQQVTLRCSSQSGHNTVSWYQQALGQGPQFIFQYYREEENGRGNFPPRFSGLQFPNYSSELNVNALELDDSALYLCASSTETGGAGEQYFGPGTRLTVT.

The rearrangement joins TRBV6-5 to TRBJ2-1, with D possibly TRBD1 on 6 matching bases. Germline-derived CDR1 and CDR2 are MNHEY and SVGAGI. Trimming took off 4 bases at V and 9 bases at J, with 13 bases between the two ends. CDR3 length equals 13 residues. CDR3 in DNA: TGTGCCAGCAGTTTAAAGGGGGTTGGTGAGCAGTTCTTC. Its protein is CASSLKGVGEQFF.

This clone turned up a few times. The CDR3 DNA reads TGCGCCAGCAGCCCTTTGCTCGTTGGCAATTCACCCCTCCACTTT. It encodes CASSPLLVGNSPLHF. The chain couples TRBV4-3 to TRBJ1-6; D ambiguous. Germline V lookup: CDR1 LGHNA, CDR2 YSLEER. The CDR3 has 15 residues. With 4 bases removed from V and 7 bases from J, the gap between germline ends came to 14 bases.

The J gene is TRBJ2-2, the V gene TRBV18, with 7 bases that match TRBD1. The CDR3 covers 15 residues. V shed 4 bases, J shed 3 bases, and the junction held 5 bases outside the gene matches. The germline gives CDR1 KGHSH, CDR2 LQKENI. Here the CDR3 DNA reads TGTGCCAGCTCACTAAGACAGGGTGACACCGGGGAGCTGTTTTTT. Translated, it gives CASSLRQGDTGELFF.

By sample fraction, this clone is medium-sized. This chain uses TRBV30 with TRBJ1-1; D not certain. Germline V gene data show CDR1 as GTSNPN and CDR2 as SVGIG (reference sequence). The CDR3 has 14 amino acids. The V gene lost 0 bases and the J gene lost 3 bases, with 11 bases spanning the gap. CDR3 loop: CAWSVLGKYTEAFF. CDR3 bases: TGTGCCTGGAGTGTACTTGGAAAGTACACTGAAGCTTTCTTT.

The V gene is TRBV6-6, the J gene TRBJ2-7; tentative D call: TRBD1 (6 bases). Germline loops: CDR1 MNHNY, CDR2 SVGAGI (reference sequence). The CDR3 consists of 14 residues. V lost 5 bases and J 3 bases, leaving 14 bases between the germline ends. The DNA of the CDR3 is TGTGCCAGCAGTCCCGGACAGACCCACTACGAGCAGTACTTC. Translated, it gives CASSPGQTHYEQYF.

The rearrangement joins TRBV27 to TRBJ1-1, with TRBD1 identical over 8 bases. Germline V CDR1 and CDR2: MNHEY, SMNVEV (reference sequence). CDR3 length: 15 residues. J lost 6 bases, V lost 1 base, and 7 bases had no gene match. DNA of the CDR3: TGTGCCAGCAGTTTATACGGGACAGGCAGGGCTGAAGCTTTCTTT. It is translated as CASSLYGTGRAEAFF.

The CDR3 DNA sequence: TGCAGCGTTGGGGGGGTTCTCTCCTACAATGAGCAGTTCTTC. Its protein product is CSVGGVLSYNEQFF. The V gene is TRBV29-1, the J gene TRBJ2-1, with a possible D match to TRBD2 (6 bases). V gave up 4 bases and J gave up 0 bases, with 10 bases separating them. CDR3 length: 14 residues. Per germline, CDR1 SQVTM and CDR2 ANQGSEA.

The CDR3: CAWGTVTYEQYF. The CDR3 DNA reads TGTGCCTGGGGGACAGTTACCTACGAGCAGTACTTC. V is TRBV30 and J is TRBJ2-7; 7 nucleotides agree with TRBD1. CDR1 and CDR2 from the germline V gene are GTSNPN and SVGIG (reference sequence). Germline trimming cut 5 bases from V and 2 bases from J; bases unmatched to any gene: 3. The CDR3 runs to 12 residues.

The chain links TRBV7-2 to TRBJ2-7, with D perhaps TRBD2 (6 bases). Deletions cut 0 bases from V and 3 bases from J, with 12 bases between. The V gene's germline CDR1 is SGHTA and CDR2 FQGNSA. The length of the CDR3 is 15 residues. This CDR3 is CASSLARGPFYEQYF. CDR3 coding DNA: TGTGCCAGCAGCTTAGCGCGGGGACCATTCTACGAGCAGTACTTC.

This chain joins TRBV5-1 and TRBJ1-6; D gene unclear. This CDR3 is built from 16 residues. V gave up 2 bases and J gave up 9 bases, with 18 bases separating them. Looked up from germline, CDR1 is SGHRS and CDR2 is YFSETQ. CDR3 in DNA: TGCGCCAGCAGCTTCTCCTCCGGGTCCCCAGGTTCACCCCTCCACTTT. Protein sequence: CASSFSSGSPGSPLHF. The complete variable domain, with remaining parts taken from reference TRBV5-1 and TRBJ1-6, reads KAGVTQTPRYLIKTRGQQVTLSCSPISGHRSVSWYQQTPGQGLQFLFEYFSETQRNKGNFPGRFSGRQFSNSRSEMNVSTLELGDSALYLCASSFSSGSPGSPLHFGNGTRLTVT.